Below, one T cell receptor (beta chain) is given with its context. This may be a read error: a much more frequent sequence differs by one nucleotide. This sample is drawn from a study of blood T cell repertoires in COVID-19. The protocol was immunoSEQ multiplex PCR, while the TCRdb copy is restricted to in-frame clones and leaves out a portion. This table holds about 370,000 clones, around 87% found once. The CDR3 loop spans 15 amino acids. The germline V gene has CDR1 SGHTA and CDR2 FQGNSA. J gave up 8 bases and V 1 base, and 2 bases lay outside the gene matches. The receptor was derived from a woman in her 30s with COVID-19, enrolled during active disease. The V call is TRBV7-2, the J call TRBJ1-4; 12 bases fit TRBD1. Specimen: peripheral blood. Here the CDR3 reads CASSLGGTGGEKLFF. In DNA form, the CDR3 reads TGTGCCAGCAGCTTAGGGGGGACAGGGGGCGAAAAACTGTTTTTT.